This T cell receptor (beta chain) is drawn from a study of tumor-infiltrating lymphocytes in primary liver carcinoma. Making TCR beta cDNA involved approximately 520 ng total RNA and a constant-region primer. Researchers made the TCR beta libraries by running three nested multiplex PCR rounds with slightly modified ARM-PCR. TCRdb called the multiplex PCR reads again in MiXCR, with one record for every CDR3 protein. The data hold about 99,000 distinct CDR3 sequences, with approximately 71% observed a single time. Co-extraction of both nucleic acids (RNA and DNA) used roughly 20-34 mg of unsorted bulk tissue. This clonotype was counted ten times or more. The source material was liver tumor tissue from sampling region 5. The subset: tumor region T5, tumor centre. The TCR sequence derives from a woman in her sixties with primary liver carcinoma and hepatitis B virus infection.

This CDR3 is CSAEEDLANTEAFF. The CDR3 coding sequence is TGCAGCGCCGAGGAGGACCTAGCAAACACTGAAGCTTTCTTT. The chain joins TRBV29-1 to TRBJ1-1; D unresolved. From germline, CDR1 is SQVTM and CDR2 ANQGSEA. Trimming cost V 7 bases and J 2 bases, with 17 bases left between them. This CDR3 region has 14 residues.